The 18 T cell receptor beta chains reported below all come from one sample, sequenced in a study of Ad26.COV2.S vaccination and SARS-CoV-2 variants. Method: immunoSEQ multiplex PCR; TCRdb's copy keeps in-frame clones and lacks some. This table holds over 200,000 clones, around 89% found once. Treatment in this sample: 19 received Ad26.COV2.S at low or high dose, single or two shots; roughly 5 received placebo; per-sample allocation not given. Each sample was drawn 63 days after the first injection (of vaccine or placebo). Sequencing was performed on peripheral blood, taken in a trial of Ad26.COV2.S vaccine versus placebo. The receptors here all came from a person between 18 and 65 years old who received the Ad26.COV2.S COVID-19 vaccine or a placebo.

The chain carries TRBV18 and TRBJ2-3; D is undetermined. Trimming left V 3 bases short and J 2 bases short, with 9 bases between. The CDR3 has 14 amino acids. Per germline, CDR1 KGHSH and CDR2 LQKENI. The CDR3 is CASSPRANTDTQYF. The CDR3 nucleotides are TGTGCCAGCTCACCCCGGGCCAACACAGATACGCAGTATTTT.

The chain employs TRBV11-2 and TRBJ1-2; no reliable D call. Germline V CDR1 and CDR2: SGHAT, FQNNGV. V lost 0 bases and J lost 0, with 14 bases in between. The CDR3 is 17 residues long. The CDR3 sequence: CASSLEVAAGANYGYTF. CDR3 nucleotides: TGTGCCAGCAGCTTAGAAGTCGCGGCAGGCGCTAACTATGGCTACACCTTC.

V and J are TRBV27 and TRBJ2-2, with 8 nucleotides matching TRBD2. With V trimmed by 6 bases and J by 9 bases, 12 bases remained unmatched. The CDR3 is made up of 15 amino acids. The germline gives CDR1 MNHEY, CDR2 SMNVEV (reference sequence). CDR3 loop: CASSTVSGGHRELFF. Written as DNA, the CDR3 is TGTGCCAGCAGCACAGTTTCGGGGGGGCACCGGGAGCTGTTTTTT.

The J gene is TRBJ2-7, the V gene TRBV10-2; 10 nucleotides agree with TRBD1. The germline V gene has CDR1 WSHSY and CDR2 SAAADI. V gave up 4 bases and J gave up 2 bases; unmatched junction bases: 5. The CDR3 loop spans 15 amino acids. This chain's CDR3 is CASSASGQGPYEQYF. CDR3 nucleotides: TGCGCCAGCAGTGCATCGGGACAGGGGCCCTACGAGCAGTACTTC.

The chain combines TRBV4-1 with TRBJ2-7; the match to TRBD2 covers 8 bases. Per germline, CDR1 MGHRA and CDR2 YSYEKL. V shed 2 bases and J 7 bases; nucleotides not matched to a gene: 4. The CDR3 is 13 residues long. The CDR3 DNA reads as TGCGCCAGCAGCCAACTAGCGGGTGAGGAGCAGTACTTC. As protein: CASSQLAGEEQYF.

The chain joins TRBV28 to TRBJ2-4; maybe TRBD2 (6 bases). Germline CDR1 and CDR2: MDHEN and SYDVKM. The CDR3 is made up of 14 amino acids. Trimming stripped 5 bases from V and 8 bases from J, with 16 bases between. The CDR3 DNA reads TGTGCCAGCAGTGAAGGAGGGAGTAGGGACATTCAGTACTTC. Amino acids: CASSEGGSRDIQYF.

V gene TRBV28 combines with J gene TRBJ2-7; D perhaps matches TRBD1 (6 bases). This CDR3 spans 13 amino acids. The germline gives CDR1 MDHEN, CDR2 SYDVKM. V was shortened by 3 bases and J by 6 bases, with 12 bases between the two germline ends. CDR3 DNA: TGTGCCAGCAGTTTGGCAGGGGCGGCCGAGCAGTACTTC. It encodes CASSLAGAAEQYF.

The rearrangement links TRBV5-1 to TRBJ1-5; 10 nucleotides align to TRBD1. Germline CDR1 and CDR2: SGHRS and YFSETQ. The length of the CDR3 is 16 residues. The trim removed 0 bases at V and 5 bases at J, leaving 5 bases unmatched. The chain's CDR3 is CASSLGGTGVDQPQHF. DNA for the CDR3: TGCGCCAGCAGCTTGGGGGGGACAGGGGTTGATCAGCCCCAGCATTTT.

This chain uses TRBV27 with TRBJ2-5; TRBD1 might be the D (6 bases). The CDR3 consists of 14 residues. CDR1 and CDR2 from the germline V gene are MNHEY and SMNVEV (reference sequence). The germline V and J ends were trimmed by 3 bases and 5 bases, with 13 bases remaining between them. CDR3 loop: CASSFINRVETQYF. The CDR3 region has the DNA TGTGCCAGCAGTTTTATCAACAGGGTGGAGACCCAGTACTTC.

CDR3 amino acids: CASSQGQGARGYTF. CDR3 DNA sequence: TGTGCCAGCAGCCAAGGACAGGGGGCGAGAGGCTACACCTTC. This rearrangement joins TRBV5-8 to TRBJ1-2, with TRBD1 matching 11 bases. Germline CDR1 and CDR2: SGHTS and YDEGEE. CDR3 length: 14 amino acids. V shed 4 bases, J shed 8 bases, and the junction held 7 bases outside the gene matches.

The chain recombines TRBV3-1 (or the pseudogene TRBV3-2) with TRBJ2-5; D may match TRBD1 or TRBD2 (5 bases each). V dropped 0 bases and J dropped 5 bases, with 22 bases sitting between them. The CDR3 loop spans 18 amino acids. Germline loops: CDR1 LGHDT, CDR2 YNNKEL (reference sequence). CDR3 loop: CASSQDWGFGVSGETQYF. The CDR3 bases are TGTGCCAGCAGCCAAGATTGGGGCTTCGGGGTATCAGGGGAGACCCAGTACTTC.

V usage is TRBV6-5 and J usage is TRBJ1-6; the D gene is possibly TRBD1 (5 bases). Trimming shortened V by 5 bases and J by 8 bases, and 13 bases separated the two germline ends. The CDR3 sequence is 14 residues long. CDR1 and CDR2 (germline): MNHEY, SVGAGI. Here the CDR3 reads CASSHTGKDSPLHF. The DNA of the CDR3 is TGTGCCAGCAGTCACACAGGAAAGGATTCACCCCTCCACTTT.

J is TRBJ1-5 and V is TRBV6-5, with 12 bases that match TRBD1. CDR3 size: 15 residues. Germline V gene data show CDR1 as MNHEY and CDR2 as SVGAGI. The junction had 5 bases not matched to a gene; V was cut back by 2 bases and J by 9 bases. The CDR3 nucleotides read TGTGCCAGCAGTTACGGGACAGGGGGCGCGTGGCCCCAGCATTTT. Protein: CASSYGTGGAWPQHF.

The rearrangement links TRBV19 to TRBJ2-3, with TRBD2 identical over 14 bases. Germline values: CDR1 LNHDA, CDR2 SQIVND (reference sequence). This CDR3 has 15 amino acids. V shed 6 bases and J 4 bases; nucleotides not matched to a gene: 3. This chain's CDR3 is CASSMTSGRADTQYF. DNA for the CDR3: TGTGCCAGTAGCATGACTAGCGGGAGGGCAGATACGCAGTATTTT.

Only a few counts were recorded for this clone. Written as DNA, the CDR3 is TGTGCCAGCAGCCAAGGGCGAATCGGTGGCAAACGGAATAGCAATCAGCCCCAGCATTTT. Its translation: CASSQGRIGGKRNSNQPQHF. The J gene is TRBJ1-5, the V gene TRBV14; D not certain. Between the trimmed V and J ends, which lost 1 base and 0 bases, there was a span of 22 bases. Germline assignment: CDR1 SGHDN and CDR2 FVKESK. This CDR3 comprises 20 residues.

The V gene is TRBV4-3, the J gene TRBJ1-2; 8 bases line up with TRBD1. The germline V gene has CDR1 LGHNA and CDR2 YSLEER. The CDR3 extends over 15 amino acids. V was clipped by 0 bases and J by 6 bases; unmatched bases: 6. The CDR3 region is CASSQELGTGNGYTF. CDR3 DNA sequence: TGCGCCAGCAGCCAAGAGTTGGGGACAGGTAATGGCTACACCTTC.

The chain couples TRBV6-4 to TRBJ2-1; D not certain. CDR3 size: 14 residues. V lost 3 bases and J 2 bases, leaving 8 bases between the germline ends. Germline-derived CDR1 and CDR2 are MRHNA and SNTAGT. The chain's CDR3 is CASSEDGPYNEQFF. The CDR3 bases are TGTGCCAGCAGTGAGGACGGCCCCTACAATGAGCAGTTCTTC.

The chain has TRBV10-3 and TRBJ1-2, with D possibly TRBD1 on 5 matching bases. The CDR3 runs to 14 residues. Germline V lookup: CDR1 ENHRY, CDR2 SYGVKD. V was pared by 5 bases and J by 0 bases, with 10 bases between. Written as DNA, the CDR3 is TGTGCCATCAGTCTCGGACAAACTAACTATGGCTACACCTTC. Translating it yields CAISLGQTNYGYTF.